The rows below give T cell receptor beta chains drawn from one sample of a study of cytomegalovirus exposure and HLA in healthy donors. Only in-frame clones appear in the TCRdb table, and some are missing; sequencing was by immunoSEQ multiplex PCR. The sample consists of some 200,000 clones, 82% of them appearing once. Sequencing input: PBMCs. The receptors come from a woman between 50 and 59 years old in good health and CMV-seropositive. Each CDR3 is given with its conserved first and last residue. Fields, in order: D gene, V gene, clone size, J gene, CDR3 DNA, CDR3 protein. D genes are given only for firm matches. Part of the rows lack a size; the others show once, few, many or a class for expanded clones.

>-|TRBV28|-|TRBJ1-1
TGTGCCAGCAGTTTACGGGACACTGAAGCTTTCTTT
CASSLRDTEAFF
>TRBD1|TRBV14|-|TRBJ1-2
TGTGCCAGCAGCCAAGGGACAGGGACCCGCTATGGCTACACCTTC
CASSQGTGTRYGYTF
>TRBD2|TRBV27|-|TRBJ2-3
TGTGCCAGCAGTTTTCTTCCAAGCGGGAGGGGGACAGATACGCAGTATTTT
CASSFLPSGRGTDTQYF
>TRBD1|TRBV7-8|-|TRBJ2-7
TGTGCCAGCAGCAGAGGGTGGCGGCGCAGGGGGTACGAGCAGTACTTC
CASSRGWRRRGYEQYF
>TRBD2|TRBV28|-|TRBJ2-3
TGTGCCAGCCGTTTACCCACCACCGGGACTAGCGGGAGGCCCAATACGCAGTATTTT
CASRLPTTGTSGRPNTQYF
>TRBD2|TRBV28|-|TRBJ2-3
TGTGCCAGCAGGAAGCTAGCGGGGGGGCACACAGATACGCAGTATTTT
CASRKLAGGHTDTQYF
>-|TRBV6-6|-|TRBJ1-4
TGTGCCAGCGGGCTTAATGAAAAACTGTTTTTT
CASGLNEKLFF
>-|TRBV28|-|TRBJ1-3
TGTGCCAGCAGGACAGCCTCTGGAAACACCATATATTTT
CASRTASGNTIYF
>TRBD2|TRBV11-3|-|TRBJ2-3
TGTGCCAGCAGCTTAGATCGTCGGGGGGGAACAGATACGCAGTATTTT
CASSLDRRGGTDTQYF
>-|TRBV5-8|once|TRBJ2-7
TGTGCCAGCAGCTTGGTGGCGGTGGCAGGGCGAATCTTTACCTACGAGCAGTACTTC
CASSLVAVAGRIFTYEQYF
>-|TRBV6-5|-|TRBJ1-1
TGTGCCAGCAGTCGTAACACGAACACTGAAGCTTTCTTT
CASSRNTNTEAFF
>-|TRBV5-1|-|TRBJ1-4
TGCGCCAGCAGCTTGGACCCTACAACTAATGAAAAACTGTTTTTT
CASSLDPTTNEKLFF
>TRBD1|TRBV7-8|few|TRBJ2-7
TGTGCCAGCAGCCTAGGGGGCGGGACAGGTTCCTACGAGCAGTACTTC
CASSLGGGTGSYEQYF
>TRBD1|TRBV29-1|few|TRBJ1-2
TGCAGCGTTGAAGATCGAGCTGGGACAGGGAACTTC
CSVEDRAGTGNF
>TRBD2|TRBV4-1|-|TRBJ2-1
TGCGCCAGCAGCCACAGGGAGGGTGAGCAGTTCTTC
CASSHREGEQFF
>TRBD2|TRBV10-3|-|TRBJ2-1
TGTGCCATCAGTGAGTCCGGGACTAGCGGGGACAATGAGCAGTTCTTC
CAISESGTSGDNEQFF
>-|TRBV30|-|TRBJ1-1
TGTGCCTGGAGTGTTGTTGCGGAAGCTTTCTTT
CAWSVVAEAFF
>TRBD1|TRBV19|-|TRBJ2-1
TGTGCCAGTAGTATACGGGGGACAGGCGACTACAATGAGCAGTTCTTC
CASSIRGTGDYNEQFF